This entry lists 16 T cell receptor beta chains sequenced from one sample in a study of blood T cell repertoires in COVID-19. TCRdb's table, derived via immunoSEQ multiplex PCR, lists solely in-frame clones and lacks some. Of more than 90,000 clones in the sample, 80% to 85% were seen once. The sequenced material came from peripheral blood. These TCRs come from a woman aged 70 to 79 with acute or convalescent COVID-19.

The chain recombines TRBV19 with TRBJ1-4, with D perhaps TRBD1 (6 bases). Germline CDR1 reads LNHDA; CDR2 reads SQIVND (reference sequence). The V gene lost 4 bases and the J gene lost 8 bases, with 20 bases spanning the gap. This CDR3 is built from 16 residues. The CDR3, as DNA: TGTGCCAGTAGTACAGCGCAGGGGTTTGGGAAGGAAAAACTGTTTTTT. This sequence encodes CASSTAQGFGKEKLFF.

This chain connects TRBV5-4 to TRBJ1-4; possibly TRBD1 for D (5 bases). Germline CDR1 reads SGHNT; CDR2 reads YYREEE (reference sequence). The CDR3 spans 15 residues. Trimming removed 4 bases from V and 0 bases from J, with 10 bases in between. The CDR3 loop is CASSEGTATNEKLFF. The CDR3 region has the DNA TGTGCCAGCAGCGAAGGGACTGCAACTAATGAAAAACTGTTTTTT.

V is TRBV7-2 and J is TRBJ1-3; tentatively, D is TRBD1 (6 bases). The germline V and J ends were trimmed by 0 bases and 2 bases, with 14 bases remaining between them. Germline assignment: CDR1 SGHTA and CDR2 FQGNSA. The CDR3 is 17 amino acids. CDR3 in amino acids: CASSLAGQGIAGNTIYF. The CDR3 DNA reads TGTGCCAGCAGCTTAGCTGGGCAGGGGATCGCTGGAAACACCATATATTTT.

This clone was detected a few times. The V gene is TRBV5-6, the J gene TRBJ2-2, with TRBD1 matching over 7 bases. This CDR3 contains 14 residues. After removal of 4 bases from V and 1 base from J, the junction contained 1 base not matched to a gene. The V gene's germline CDR1 is SGHDT and CDR2 YYEEEE. The chain's CDR3 is CASSRDRNTGELFF. CDR3 nucleotides: TGTGCCAGCAGCCGGGACAGGAACACCGGGGAGCTGTTTTTT.

This chain uses TRBV7-8 with TRBJ2-1; a possible D gene is TRBD1 (7 bases). This CDR3 region has 17 residues. The germline CDR1 and CDR2 sequences are SGHVS and FQNEAQ. Trimming took off 5 bases at V and 2 bases at J, with 19 bases between the two ends. The CDR3, as DNA: TGTGCCAGCAGCCCCATGCCGCGCAGGGGGGCCTACAATGAGCAGTTCTTC. Protein sequence: CASSPMPRRGAYNEQFF.

V is TRBV2 and J is TRBJ1-6; 9 bases match TRBD1. Trimming at V came to 5 bases and at J to 5 bases, leaving 4 bases not matched to a gene. The germline gives CDR1 SNHLY, CDR2 FYNNEI. The CDR3 totals 15 residues. CDR3 DNA: TGTGCCAGCAGTCGTAGACAGGGGGATAATTCACCCCTCCACTTT. Its translation: CASSRRQGDNSPLHF. The entire variable domain, with the rest obtained from reference TRBV2 and TRBJ1-6, is as follows: EPEVTQTPSHQVTQMGQEVILRCVPISNHLYFYWYRQILGQKVEFLVSFYNNEISEKSEIFDDQFSVERPDGSNFTLKIRSTKLEDSAMYFCASSRRQGDNSPLHFGNGTRLTVT.

The chain links TRBV19 to TRBJ1-1; 9 bases align to TRBD1. The CDR3 is made up of 15 amino acids. Germline V gene lookup returns CDR1 LNHDA and CDR2 SQIVND (reference sequence). V gave up 4 bases and J gave up 1 base; unmatched junction bases: 4. CDR3 DNA sequence: TGTGCCAGTAGTAGAAGGGACAGGGCGAACACTGAAGCTTTCTTT. Translating it yields CASSRRDRANTEAFF.

The chain has TRBV5-1 and TRBJ2-5; D may be TRBD1 (5 bases). This CDR3 contains 13 residues. Trimming removed 4 bases at V and 1 base at J, with 8 bases between. CDR1 SGHRS and CDR2 YFSETQ come from the germline V gene. The CDR3 DNA sequence: TGCGCCAGCAGCCCGGACACCCAAGAGACCCAGTACTTC. Its translation: CASSPDTQETQYF.

The J gene is TRBJ2-1, the V gene TRBV15; a weak D match, TRBD2 (6 bases). The CDR3 is made up of 17 amino acids. The V end lost 7 bases, the J end lost 7 bases, and 26 bases lay between the germline ends. Germline CDR1 LNHNV, CDR2 YYDKDF (reference sequence). As DNA, the CDR3 is TGTGCCACCACCAGTGGGAAGACCGGTCGGGGAGGAAATGAGCAGTTCTTC. Translated, it gives CATTSGKTGRGGNEQFF.

The CDR3 sequence is CASSLDREVTGELFF. Here the CDR3 DNA reads TGTGCCAGTAGTCTGGACAGGGAAGTCACCGGGGAGCTGTTTTTT. This sequence joins TRBV19 and TRBJ2-2; 8 bases are shared with TRBD1. J was trimmed by 4 bases and V by 5 bases; bases with no gene match: 6. The CDR3 totals 15 residues. The germline V gene encodes CDR1 LNHDA and CDR2 SQIVND (reference sequence).

This sequence joins TRBV5-1 and TRBJ1-2; 8 bases are a match to TRBD1. CDR1 and CDR2 (germline): SGHRS, YFSETQ. Unmatched junction bases numbered 4, after V lost 2 bases and J lost 7 bases. This CDR3 spans 13 amino acids. Written as DNA, the CDR3 is TGCGCCAGCAGCTTACAGGGGGATGGTGGCTACACCTTC. Translation gives CASSLQGDGGYTF.

This chain links TRBV6-5 with TRBJ1-4; D is ambiguous. The germline gives CDR1 MNHEY, CDR2 SVGAGI. The germline V and J ends were trimmed by 0 bases and 8 bases, with 4 bases remaining between them. The CDR3 is 12 residues long. CDR3 sequence (DNA): TGTGCCAGCAGTTACTCGGGCGAAAAACTGTTTTTT. Translated: CASSYSGEKLFF.

V is TRBV4-2 and J is TRBJ2-1; D might be TRBD2 (6 bases). Germline CDR1 LGHNA, CDR2 YNFKEQ. CDR3 length equals 16 residues. V was shortened by 4 bases and J by 4 bases, with 17 bases between the two germline ends. CDR3 nucleotide sequence: TGTGCCAGCAGCCCAGCGGGCCTCGCAAATTACAATGAGCAGTTCTTC. It yields the protein CASSPAGLANYNEQFF.

This clone was detected only once. The chain's CDR3 is CASSYLSRGPEAFF. The CDR3 region has the DNA TGTGCCAGTAGTTATTTAAGCAGGGGGCCGGAAGCTTTCTTT. The rearrangement uses TRBV19 and TRBJ1-1; 8 bases map to TRBD1. This CDR3 is built from 14 residues. J was trimmed by 8 bases and V by 5 bases; bases with no gene match: 10. Germline lookup yields CDR1 LNHDA and CDR2 SQIVND (reference sequence).

J is TRBJ1-2 and V is TRBV30, with D possibly matching TRBD1 (5 bases). In germline, CDR1 is GTSNPN, CDR2 SVGIG (reference sequence). V dropped 0 bases and J dropped 6 bases, with 8 bases sitting between them. CDR3 length: 12 amino acids. The CDR3 region is CAWSVRADGYTF. The CDR3 bases are TGTGCCTGGAGTGTCAGGGCTGATGGCTACACCTTC.

This clone showed up many times. The chain joins TRBV2 to TRBJ2-2, with a tentative D call TRBD2 (7 bases). The CDR3 extends over 14 amino acids. V was clipped by 7 bases and J by 3 bases, with 12 bases between them. In germline, CDR1 is SNHLY, CDR2 FYNNEI. The CDR3 DNA reads TGTGCCAGCAAAGGGGGAGGGGACACCGGGGAGCTGTTTTTT. This translates into CASKGGGDTGELFF. Drawing the rest from reference TRBV2 and TRBJ2-2, the complete variable domain is EPEVTQTPSHQVTQMGQEVILRCVPISNHLYFYWYRQILGQKVEFLVSFYNNEISEKSEIFDDQFSVERPDGSNFTLKIRSTKLEDSAMYFCASKGGGDTGELFFGEGSRLTVL.